This T cell receptor beta chain came from a study of cytomegalovirus exposure and HLA in healthy donors. Regarding the study as a whole: In vitro, three CMV-associated chains proved specific for CMV antigens.

The germline V and J ends were trimmed by 5 bases and 0 bases, with 11 bases remaining between them. The CDR3 has 16 amino acids. The germline V gene encodes CDR1 MNHEY and CDR2 SMNVEV (reference sequence). A remark on this clone: Its antigen is not identified.

The PCR contained 60 Vbeta and 13 Jbeta primers. Original analysis: An analysis performed later counted roughly 80 million unique TCR beta chains (roughly 10 million of them shared). Sequencing was performed with immunoSEQ multiplex PCR; in TCRdb, only in-frame clones are kept and a portion is missing. V, J and clone size derive from that table, while D and trimming were established from the DNA sequence. The table includes under 150,000 clones, approximately 80% detected once. The chain links TRBV27 to TRBJ1-6; no definite D call. The receptor was isolated from a woman aged 25-40 years in good health and CMV-seropositive. Sequenced sample: PBMCs. CDR3 coding DNA: TGTGCCAGCAGTCTTTCCGGGTTCTCCTATAATTCACCCCTCCACTTT. It specifies CASSLSGFSYNSPLHF.